One sample yielded the 24 T cell receptor beta chains listed below, sequenced in a study of shared clonotypes between healthy human individuals. The data were produced by immunoSEQ multiplex PCR, yet TCRdb's version contains in-frame clones alone and is incomplete. The data show approximately 2.5 million clones, about 92% seen once. Sequencing was carried out using naive CD4+ T cells sorted from blood. The sample's subset: CD45RA+ positively selected. Receptors originate from a young man in good health.

The chain uses TRBV15 and TRBJ2-1, with 9 bases identical to TRBD1. CDR3 length equals 13 residues. Trimming removed 3 bases from V and 9 bases from J; junction bases left unmatched: 3. The V gene's germline CDR1 is LNHNV and CDR2 YYDKDF (reference sequence). The CDR3 reads CATSSRQGGEQFF. CDR3 coding DNA: TGTGCCACCAGCAGTCGACAGGGGGGTGAGCAGTTCTTC.

V is TRBV14 and J is TRBJ2-1; 7 bases map to TRBD2. The CDR3 sequence is 17 residues long. With 3 bases clipped from V and 3 bases from J, the junction kept 11 bases outside the gene matches. Looked up from germline, CDR1 is SGHDN and CDR2 is FVKESK. In nucleotides, the CDR3 is TGTGCCAGCAGCCATGGGAGGGCGGGAGCTGGCTACAATGAGCAGTTCTTC. Translating it yields CASSHGRAGAGYNEQFF.

CDR3 in amino acids: CASSPQDLYEQYF. CDR3 DNA: TGTGCCAGTAGTCCTCAGGATCTCTACGAGCAGTACTTC. The chain combines TRBV19 with TRBJ2-7; D is unresolved. This CDR3 region has 13 residues. V gave up 5 bases and J gave up 3 bases, with 11 bases separating them. The V gene's germline CDR1 is LNHDA and CDR2 SQIVND (reference sequence).

V gene TRBV18 combines with J gene TRBJ1-1; 9 nucleotides line up with TRBD1. The V gene's germline CDR1 is KGHSH and CDR2 LQKENI. The CDR3 has 14 residues. The junction had 4 bases not matched to a gene; V was cut back by 6 bases and J by 2 bases. The CDR3 sequence is CASSRQGENTEAFF. The CDR3 DNA follows: TGTGCCAGCTCCCGACAGGGGGAAAACACTGAAGCTTTCTTT.

This chain links TRBV27 with TRBJ2-5; no clear D. Trimming removed 0 bases from V and 5 bases from J, with 10 bases in between. Germline V CDR1 and CDR2: MNHEY, SMNVEV (reference sequence). The CDR3 runs 14 residues. CDR3 bases: TGTGCCAGCAGTTTATCGTTGCAAGGGGAGACCCAGTACTTC. Its translation is CASSLSLQGETQYF.

The chain combines TRBV10-3 with TRBJ1-1, with 7 bases matching TRBD1. The length of the CDR3 is 15 residues. Germline lookup yields CDR1 ENHRY and CDR2 SYGVKD. V lost 1 base, J lost 0 bases, and 2 bases stayed unmatched. CDR3 in amino acids: CAISEWGQMNTEAFF. The DNA of the CDR3 is TGTGCCATCAGTGAGTGGGGACAGATGAACACTGAAGCTTTCTTT.

Only a few counts were recorded for this clone. The same CDR3 can be traced to other DNA sequences in this sample. The chain's CDR3 is CAWSGQGNTEAFF. CDR3 DNA sequence: TGTGCCTGGAGTGGGCAGGGGAACACTGAAGCTTTCTTT. This chain links TRBV30 with TRBJ1-1; D perhaps matches TRBD1 (5 bases). CDR1 and CDR2 from the germline V gene are GTSNPN and SVGIG (reference sequence). Trimming pared 1 base from V and 1 base from J, leaving 7 bases between. The CDR3 runs to 13 residues.

A remark on this clone: Other DNA sequences in the same sample also yield this CDR3. The rearrangement uses TRBV5-1 and TRBJ1-1, with 7 bases matching TRBD1. The ends lost 0 bases at V and 4 bases at J; junction bases unmatched: 3. In germline, CDR1 is SGHRS, CDR2 YFSETQ. CDR3 length: 14 residues. CDR3 protein: CASSLEGAGTEAFF. CDR3 nucleotides: TGCGCCAGCAGCTTGGAGGGGGCCGGCACTGAAGCTTTCTTT.

The chain couples TRBV6-6 to TRBJ2-4, with D unresolved. Germline CDR1 MNHNY, CDR2 SVGAGI (reference sequence). This CDR3 has 13 residues. The V and J ends lost 10 bases and 3 bases respectively, with 13 bases between them. This CDR3 is CATLTLDKNIQYF. CDR3 bases: TGTGCCACCCTAACCCTAGACAAAAACATTCAGTACTTC.

The rearrangement joins TRBV28 to TRBJ2-6; 7 nucleotides agree with TRBD2. The CDR3 has 17 amino acids. Germline trimming cut 7 bases from V and 0 bases from J; bases unmatched to any gene: 9. CDR1 and CDR2 (germline): MDHEN, SYDVKM. The CDR3 nucleotides read TGTGCCAGCACCCAGGGAGGGGTCCTCTCTGGGGCCAACGTCCTGACTTTC. Translation gives CASTQGGVLSGANVLTF.

This clone was recorded only once. The chain carries TRBV5-1 and TRBJ1-5; tentative D call: TRBD1 (6 bases). Germline V gene sequence: CDR1 SGHRS, CDR2 YFSETQ. This CDR3 has 13 residues. V dropped 0 bases and J dropped 7 bases, with 8 bases sitting between them. The CDR3 nucleotides read TGCGCCAGCAGCTTGGGGGGGCAGCAGCCCCAGCATTTT. Translation gives CASSLGGQQPQHF.

This clone was counted a single time. The V call is TRBV7-2, the J call TRBJ2-4; the match to TRBD2 covers 8 bases. Germline-derived CDR1 and CDR2 are SGHTA and FQGNSA. V lost 5 bases and J lost 3; bases outside the gene matches: 3. This CDR3 is built from 14 residues. CDR3 in amino acids: CASSDSGNKNIQYF. CDR3 bases: TGTGCCAGCAGCGATAGCGGGAACAAAAACATTCAGTACTTC.

J is TRBJ2-5 and V is TRBV29-1; 7 nucleotides agree with TRBD2. The CDR3 runs 13 residues. The V gene's germline CDR1 is SQVTM and CDR2 ANQGSEA. Trimming removed 7 bases from V and 4 bases from J; junction bases left unmatched: 9. This chain's CDR3 is CSARDGGSETQYF. The CDR3 DNA is TGCAGCGCCCGGGACGGGGGGTCAGAGACCCAGTACTTC.

The chain links TRBV5-6 to TRBJ1-5, with D possibly being TRBD1 (5 bases). Germline CDR1 is SGHDT and CDR2 is YYEEEE. V lost 2 bases and J lost 6, with 21 bases in between. This CDR3 region has 17 residues. The CDR3 DNA is TGTGCCAGCAGCTTCAATTCCGGGGGTGGTGGGAGTCAGCCCCAGCATTTT. This codes for CASSFNSGGGGSQPQHF.

The gene calls are TRBV5-1 and TRBJ2-2; 9 bases fit TRBD2. Germline CDR1 is SGHRS and CDR2 is YFSETQ. The trim removed 3 bases at V and 6 bases at J, leaving 9 bases unmatched. This CDR3 is built from 16 residues. CDR3 in amino acids: CASSSTGTSSSGELFF. The CDR3 nucleotides are TGCGCCAGCAGCTCAACCGGGACTAGCTCATCCGGGGAGCTGTTTTTT.

This clone was seen just once. This sequence joins TRBV6-5 and TRBJ1-2, with D tentatively TRBD1 (6 bases). Germline CDR1 MNHEY, CDR2 SVGAGI. This CDR3 is 12 amino acids long. Trimming pared 4 bases from V and 6 bases from J, leaving 9 bases between. The DNA of the CDR3 is TGTGCCAGCAGTTCTAGGACAGATGGCTACACCTTC. Amino acids: CASSSRTDGYTF.

The CDR3 DNA sequence: TGTGCCAGTAGTATCCGGGGGATAGGGACACTAAACTTTCAAGAGACCCAGTACTTC. Protein product: CASSIRGIGTLNFQETQYF. The J gene is TRBJ2-5, the V gene TRBV19; D tentatively reads TRBD1 or TRBD2 (6 bases each). Germline V gene sequence: CDR1 LNHDA, CDR2 SQIVND (reference sequence). Deletions cut 3 bases from V and 2 bases from J, with 25 bases between. There are 19 residues in the CDR3.

The chain is built from TRBV5-4 and TRBJ1-6; TRBD1 aligns across 9 bases. Germline CDR1 SGHNT, CDR2 YYREEE (reference sequence). The CDR3 sequence is 17 residues long. V was pared by 4 bases and J by 0 bases, with 5 bases of the junction left unmatched. CDR3: CASSRTGGNSYNSPLHF. CDR3 bases: TGTGCCAGCAGCCGTACAGGGGGCAACTCCTATAATTCACCCCTCCACTTT.

J is TRBJ2-7 and V is TRBV19; the D is unclear. Trimming shortened V by 4 bases and J by 0 bases, and 10 bases separated the two germline ends. CDR3 length equals 14 residues. Germline CDR1 LNHDA, CDR2 SQIVND (reference sequence). DNA of the CDR3: TGTGCCAGTAGTAGTACCAGGTCCTCCTACGAGCAGTACTTC. Translated, it gives CASSSTRSSYEQYF.

CDR3 loop: CASRYTGSTDTQYF. In DNA, the CDR3 is TGTGCCAGCAGATATACAGGGAGCACAGATACGCAGTATTTT. This rearrangement joins TRBV6-1 to TRBJ2-3; D might be TRBD1 (6 bases). The CDR3 contains 14 residues. V was cut by 6 bases and J by 0 bases, with 10 bases left in between. Germline-derived CDR1 and CDR2 are MNHNS and SASEGT.

This clone has a single count. The chain links TRBV18 to TRBJ2-2; the D gene is possibly TRBD2 (6 bases). The V gene lost 3 bases and the J gene lost 10 bases, with 21 bases spanning the gap. The CDR3 has 16 amino acids. Germline CDR1 is KGHSH and CDR2 is LQKENI. The CDR3 protein is CASSPRDFSTGAELFF. CDR3 coding DNA: TGTGCCAGCTCACCGCGGGATTTCAGCACCGGGGCGGAGCTGTTTTTT.

The chain is built from TRBV6-6 and TRBJ2-7; D is undetermined. This CDR3 is built from 15 residues. Germline-derived CDR1 and CDR2 are MNHNY and SVGAGI (reference sequence). Trimming removed 7 bases at V and 6 bases at J, with 22 bases between. The CDR3 bases are TGTGCCAGCATTAGGACCCCCGATTCCTTCGCCGAGCAGTACTTC. Translated, it gives CASIRTPDSFAEQYF.

V and J are TRBV12-1 and TRBJ1-5. TRBV12-1 is termed a pseudogene. The CDR3 totals 16 residues. CDR3 nucleotide sequence: TGTGCCAGCAGCTTTGGGTTGAGGGCGTCGAGGCAGCCCCAGCATTTT. This sequence encodes CASSFGLRASRQPQHF.

With regard to this clone: The junction departs from the called germline gene at one end, perhaps through a read error. The chain is built from TRBV10-3 and TRBJ1-2; 9 bases are a match to TRBD1. The CDR3 is 16 residues long. Per germline, CDR1 ENHRY and CDR2 SYGVKD. In nucleotides, the CDR3 is TGTGCCAGCAGTCGGGGACAGGGAACGGCTAACTATGGCTACACCTTC. This codes for CASSRGQGTANYGYTF.